Following are 25 T cell receptor beta chains from one sample sequenced in a study of cytomegalovirus exposure and HLA in healthy donors. PCR primers comprised 60 Vbeta and 13 Jbeta primers. Profiling relied on immunoSEQ multiplex PCR, and the TCRdb table lists in-frame clones only, not all of them. The sample lists about 120,000 clones, 60% to 80% occurring once. The sample consisted of PBMCs. These receptors were collected from a human donor in good health.

The chain recombines TRBV15 with TRBJ2-7; no clear D. The CDR3 extends over 15 amino acids. Germline V gene sequence: CDR1 LNHNV, CDR2 YYDKDF (reference sequence). Trimming removed 0 bases at V and 5 bases at J, with 14 bases between. CDR3 protein: CATSRDLRVQDEQYF. CDR3 coding DNA: TGTGCCACCAGCAGAGATCTCCGGGTCCAAGACGAGCAGTACTTC.

V usage is TRBV5-1 and J usage is TRBJ2-2, with D tentatively TRBD1 (5 bases). The V end was cut by 7 bases, the J end by 0 bases, with 13 bases between. Germline V CDR1 and CDR2: SGHRS, YFSETQ. This CDR3 is built from 15 residues. CDR3 sequence reads: CASGAVSPNTGELFF. The CDR3 DNA sequence: TGCGCCAGCGGGGCAGTTTCACCGAACACCGGGGAGCTGTTTTTT.

The V gene is TRBV15, the J gene TRBJ2-7; D might be TRBD1 (6 bases). The CDR3 loop spans 14 amino acids. Germline V CDR1 and CDR2: LNHNV, YYDKDF (reference sequence). The V end was cut by 1 base, the J end by 1 base, with 8 bases between. The CDR3 reads CATSRGGQSYEQYF. CDR3 sequence (DNA): TGTGCCACCAGCAGAGGCGGACAGTCCTACGAGCAGTACTTC.

The sample holds a few counts of this clone. CDR3 amino acids: CASSVTAYGYTF. The DNA for the CDR3 is TGTGCCAGCAGTGTGACAGCCTATGGCTACACCTTC. The chain recombines TRBV28 with TRBJ1-2; tentatively, D is TRBD1 (5 bases). This CDR3 is 12 amino acids long. Deletions cut 5 bases from V and 4 bases from J, with 8 bases between. Germline CDR1 MDHEN, CDR2 SYDVKM.

This chain uses TRBV4-1 with TRBJ2-3; 8 bases agree with TRBD1. CDR3 length: 15 amino acids. Trimming took 6 bases from V and 5 from J; bases not matched to a gene: 10. CDR1 is MGHRA, CDR2 YSYEKL, per germline. The DNA for the CDR3 is TGCGCCAGCAGAACCCCGGGACAGGCATTAGATACGCAGTATTTT. This encodes CASRTPGQALDTQYF.

The chain couples TRBV11-3 to TRBJ2-1, with 12 bases identical to TRBD2. The CDR3 loop spans 15 amino acids. Losses at the gene ends were 5 bases for V and 8 bases for J; bases not matched to a gene: 7. Looked up from germline, CDR1 is SGHNT and CDR2 is YENEEA. The CDR3 sequence: CASSPRLAGVYEQFF. In DNA, the CDR3 is TGTGCCAGCAGCCCCCGACTAGCGGGGGTCTATGAGCAGTTCTTC.

CDR3 coding DNA: TGTGCCAGCAGCGTCATCGGCCTGGGACTAGGGGGGTACAATGAGCAGTTCTTC. Translation: CASSVIGLGLGGYNEQFF. The rearrangement links TRBV9 to TRBJ2-1; TRBD2 agrees at 8 bases. The germline CDR1 and CDR2 sequences are SGDLS and YYNGEE. After removal of 2 bases from V and 4 bases from J, the junction contained 14 bases not matched to a gene. The CDR3 has 18 amino acids.

This clone was picked up a small number of times. The chain links TRBV6-4 to TRBJ1-2, with a possible D match to TRBD1 (5 bases). The V end lost 4 bases, the J end lost 5 bases, and 14 bases lay between the germline ends. Germline V lookup: CDR1 MRHNA, CDR2 SNTAGT. The CDR3 loop spans 14 amino acids. The CDR3 coding sequence is TGTGCCAGCAGTGGCGGCAGTTCAGGGTATGGCTACACCTTC. Translating gives CASSGGSSGYGYTF.

The chain couples TRBV6-1 to TRBJ2-5, with D perhaps matching TRBD1 (6 bases). Judging by the DNA end, TRBJ2-7 fits better; the J call may be wrong. Germline CDR1 MNHNS, CDR2 SASEGT. There are 13 residues in the CDR3. DNA for the CDR3: TGTGCCAGCAAACCCACAGGGACCTACGAGCAGTACTTC. Translating gives CASKPTGTYEQYF.

The chain has TRBV11-3 and TRBJ2-1; D call uncertain. Germline assignment: CDR1 SGHNT and CDR2 YENEEA. V was shortened by 5 bases and J by 0 bases, with 8 bases between the two germline ends. The CDR3 extends over 14 amino acids. As DNA, the CDR3 is TGTGCCAGCAGCCTAAGAAACTCCTACAATGAGCAGTTCTTC. Amino acids: CASSLRNSYNEQFF.

The chain joins TRBV19 to TRBJ2-3, with 7 bases aligning to TRBD1. V lost 5 bases to trimming and J lost 1 base; unmatched junction nucleotides: 6. Germline CDR1 is LNHDA and CDR2 is SQIVND (reference sequence). This CDR3 spans 15 amino acids. The CDR3 sequence: CASSLRDRRTDTQYF. The CDR3 bases are TGTGCCAGTAGTCTCCGGGACAGACGCACAGATACGCAGTATTTT.

The chain uses TRBV28 and TRBJ1-1; 7 nucleotides agree with TRBD1. The CDR3 length is 15 residues. Germline trimming cut 3 bases from V and 0 bases from J; bases unmatched to any gene: 4. Germline CDR1 and CDR2: MDHEN and SYDVKM. The DNA for the CDR3 is TGTGCCAGCAGTTTGTCCACAGGGGTGAACACTGAAGCTTTCTTT. Encoded protein: CASSLSTGVNTEAFF. Full variable domain (missing parts from reference TRBV28 and TRBJ1-1): DVKVTQSSRYLVKRTGEKVFLECVQDMDHENMFWYRQDPGLGLRLIYFSYDVKMKEKGDIPEGYSVSREKKERFSLILESASTNQTSMYLCASSLSTGVNTEAFFGQGTRLTVV.

This clone was recorded a few times. In DNA form, the CDR3 reads TGTGCCAGCAGCCCTCTCGAGAGCGGGAGGTTAGAGACCCAGTACTTC. Amino acids: CASSPLESGRLETQYF. The chain uses TRBV4-2 and TRBJ2-5; 9 bases are shared with TRBD2. Germline V gene data show CDR1 as LGHNA and CDR2 as YNFKEQ. The J segment lost 4 bases and the V segment lost 4 bases, leaving 10 bases of the junction unmatched. This CDR3 region has 16 residues.

The chain uses TRBV6-6 and TRBJ1-1; TRBD1 agrees at 11 bases. The V and J ends lost 5 bases and 4 bases, in that order; junction bases with no gene match: 3. The CDR3 has 14 residues. Germline V lookup: CDR1 MNHNY, CDR2 SVGAGI (reference sequence). The CDR3 loop is CASSGTGGVTEAFF. DNA of the CDR3: TGTGCCAGCAGTGGGACAGGGGGTGTCACTGAAGCTTTCTTT.

The chain couples TRBV7-3 to TRBJ2-3; 13 bases are a match to TRBD2. CDR1 SGHTA and CDR2 FQGTGA come from the germline V gene. This CDR3 region has 16 residues. Losses at the gene ends were 4 bases for V and 4 bases for J; bases not matched to a gene: 5. CDR3 DNA: TGTGCCAGCAGCTCCCGGACTAGCGGGGGCCCAGATACGCAGTATTTT. Amino acid sequence: CASSSRTSGGPDTQYF.

The V gene is TRBV11-2, the J gene TRBJ2-2; the D gene is possibly TRBD2 (7 bases). Between the trimmed V and J ends, which lost 5 bases and 1 base, there was a span of 14 bases. The CDR3 length is 16 residues. Per the germline V gene, CDR1 is SGHAT and CDR2 is FQNNGV. Written as DNA, the CDR3 is TGTGCCAGCAGCCTAGGAAGGGGGGGGAACACCGGGGAGCTGTTTTTT. It specifies CASSLGRGGNTGELFF.

This rearrangement joins TRBV13 to TRBJ1-6, with 8 nucleotides matching TRBD1. Per the germline V gene, CDR1 is PRHDT and CDR2 is FYEKMQ (reference sequence). Trimming cost V 5 bases and J 6 bases; bases outside gene matches: 9. This CDR3 contains 16 residues. The CDR3 nucleotides read TGTGCCAGCAGCCTCGGACAGGGTATGGGTAATTCACCCCTCCACTTT. This encodes CASSLGQGMGNSPLHF. The whole variable domain, filled in from reference TRBV13 and TRBJ1-6, reads AAGVIQSPRHLIKEKRETATLKCYPIPRHDTVYWYQQGPGQDPQFLISFYEKMQSDKGSIPDRFSAQQFSDYHSELNMSSLELGDSALYFCASSLGQGMGNSPLHFGNGTRLTVT.

This chain joins TRBV4-3 and TRBJ2-1; 12 bases line up with TRBD2. The V gene's germline CDR1 is LGHNA and CDR2 YSLEER. The CDR3 spans 16 residues. After removal of 4 bases from V and 2 bases from J, the junction contained 3 bases not matched to a gene. CDR3: CASSRSSGGAYNEQFF. Written as DNA, the CDR3 is TGCGCCAGCAGCCGTTCTAGCGGGGGGGCCTACAATGAGCAGTTCTTC.

This clone was seen only a few times. The chain couples TRBV7-2 to TRBJ2-1; 10 nucleotides match TRBD2. The J segment lost 8 bases and the V segment lost 6 bases, leaving 13 bases of the junction unmatched. This CDR3 has 16 amino acids. Germline CDR1 and CDR2: SGHTA and FQGNSA. The CDR3 DNA sequence: TGTGCCAGCAGTCTTAGCCGAGCGGGGGGGAGAGATGAGCAGTTCTTC. Protein product: CASSLSRAGGRDEQFF.

The CDR3 bases are TGTGCCAGCAGTTCGCGTATTAATGAAAAACTGTTTTTT. Its translation is CASSSRINEKLFF. This chain uses TRBV28 with TRBJ1-4; D remains unclear. The V end was cut by 4 bases, the J end by 4 bases, with 7 bases between. The CDR3 covers 13 residues. Germline values: CDR1 MDHEN, CDR2 SYDVKM.

This chain links TRBV4-1 with TRBJ1-4; the D gene is possibly TRBD1 (6 bases). Germline loops: CDR1 MGHRA, CDR2 YSYEKL. The CDR3 is 16 amino acids. Trimming stripped 1 base from V and 5 bases from J, with 14 bases between. The CDR3 reads CASSQVADSENEKLFF. As DNA, the CDR3 is TGCGCCAGCAGCCAAGTGGCGGACAGTGAAAATGAAAAACTGTTTTTT.

This chain connects TRBV30 to TRBJ1-5, with D unresolved. This CDR3 region has 16 residues. Germline V lookup: CDR1 GTSNPN, CDR2 SVGIG (reference sequence). With 3 bases removed from V and 2 bases from J, the gap between germline ends came to 17 bases. This CDR3 reads CAWRALEGRGNQPQHF. The CDR3, as DNA: TGTGCCTGGAGGGCCTTGGAGGGCCGGGGCAATCAGCCCCAGCATTTT.

V usage is TRBV6-1 and J usage is TRBJ1-1, with D possibly matching TRBD1 (5 bases). The CDR3 length is 15 residues. Germline V gene data show CDR1 as MNHNS and CDR2 as SASEGT. Trimming cost V 2 bases and J 0 bases, with 10 bases left between them. The CDR3 is CASSELDSLNTEAFF. The CDR3 coding sequence is TGTGCCAGCAGTGAATTAGACAGTCTGAACACTGAAGCTTTCTTT.

V is TRBV5-1 and J is TRBJ2-2, with 9 positions matching TRBD2. V was clipped by 5 bases and J by 1 base; unmatched bases: 3. This CDR3 has 15 residues. Germline V CDR1 and CDR2: SGHRS, YFSETQ. CDR3 in DNA: TGCGCCAGCAGGACTAGCGGACAGAACACCGGGGAGCTGTTTTTT. Translating gives CASRTSGQNTGELFF. Full variable domain (remainder filled in from reference TRBV5-1 and TRBJ2-2): KAGVTQTPRYLIKTRGQQVTLSCSPISGHRSVSWYQQTPGQGLQFLFEYFSETQRNKGNFPGRFSGRQFSNSRSEMNVSTLELGDSALYLCASRTSGQNTGELFFGEGSRLTVL.

V and J are TRBV27 and TRBJ2-7; D is possibly TRBD1 (5 bases). From germline, CDR1 is MNHEY and CDR2 SMNVEV (reference sequence). This CDR3 is built from 14 residues. Trimming left V 4 bases short and J 0 bases short, with 10 bases between. CDR3 coding DNA: TGTGCCAGCAGTTGGGGCCCCAGCTCCTACGAGCAGTACTTC. It encodes CASSWGPSSYEQYF.